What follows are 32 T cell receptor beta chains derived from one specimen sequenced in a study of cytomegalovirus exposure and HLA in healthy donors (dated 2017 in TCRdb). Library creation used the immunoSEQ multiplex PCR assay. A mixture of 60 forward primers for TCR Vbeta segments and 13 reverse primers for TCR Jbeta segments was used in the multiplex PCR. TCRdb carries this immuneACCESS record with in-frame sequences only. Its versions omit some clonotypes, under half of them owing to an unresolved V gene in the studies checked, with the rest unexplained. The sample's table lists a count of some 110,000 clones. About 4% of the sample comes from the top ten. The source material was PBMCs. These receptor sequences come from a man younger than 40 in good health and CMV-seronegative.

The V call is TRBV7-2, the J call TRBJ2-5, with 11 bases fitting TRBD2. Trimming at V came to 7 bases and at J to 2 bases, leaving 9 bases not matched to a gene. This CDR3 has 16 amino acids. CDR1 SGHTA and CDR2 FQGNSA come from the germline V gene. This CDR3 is CASTSSPSGGQETQYF. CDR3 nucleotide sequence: TGTGCCAGCACCTCCAGCCCTAGCGGGGGGCAAGAGACCCAGTACTTC. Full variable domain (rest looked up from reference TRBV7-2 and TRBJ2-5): GAGVSQSPSNKVTEKGKDVELRCDPISGHTALYWYRQSLGQGLEFLIYFQGNSAPDKSGLPSDRFSAERTGGSVSTLTIQRTQQEDSAVYLCASTSSPSGGQETQYFGPGTRLLVL.

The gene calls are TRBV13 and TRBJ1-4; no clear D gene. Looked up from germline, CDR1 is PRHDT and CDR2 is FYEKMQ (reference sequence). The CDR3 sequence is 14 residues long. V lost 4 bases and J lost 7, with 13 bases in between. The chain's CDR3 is CASSWRDGSEKLFF. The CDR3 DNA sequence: TGTGCCAGCAGCTGGCGCGATGGGAGTGAAAAACTGTTTTTT.

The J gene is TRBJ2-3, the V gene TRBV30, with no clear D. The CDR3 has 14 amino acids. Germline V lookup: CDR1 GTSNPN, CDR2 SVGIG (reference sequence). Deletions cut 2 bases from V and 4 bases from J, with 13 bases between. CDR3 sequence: CAWSLGSESDTQYF. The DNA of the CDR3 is TGTGCCTGGAGTCTAGGCAGTGAATCAGATACGCAGTATTTT.

CDR3 DNA sequence: TGTGCCAGCAGCTCCACTCGGGGGAGTCACTCTGGAAACACCATATATTTT. Residues: CASSSTRGSHSGNTIYF. The V and J genes are TRBV7-8 and TRBJ1-3; possible D gene TRBD1, 5 bases. The CDR3 extends over 17 amino acids. Trimming shortened V by 4 bases and J by 0 bases, and 16 bases separated the two germline ends. Germline assignment: CDR1 SGHVS and CDR2 FQNEAQ. Filled out from reference TRBV7-8 and TRBJ1-3, the complete variable domain reads GAGVSQSPRYKVAKRGQDVALRCDPISGHVSLFWYQQALGQGPEFLTYFQNEAQLDKSGLPSDRFFAERPEGSVSTLKIQRTQQEDSAVYLCASSSTRGSHSGNTIYFGEGSWLTVV.

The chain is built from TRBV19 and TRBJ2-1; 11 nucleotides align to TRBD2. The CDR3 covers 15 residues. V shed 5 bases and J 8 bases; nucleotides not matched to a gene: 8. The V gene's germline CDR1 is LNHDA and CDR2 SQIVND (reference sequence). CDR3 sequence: CASSLLAGGPDEQFF. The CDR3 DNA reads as TGTGCCAGTAGTTTGCTAGCGGGGGGTCCCGATGAGCAGTTCTTC.

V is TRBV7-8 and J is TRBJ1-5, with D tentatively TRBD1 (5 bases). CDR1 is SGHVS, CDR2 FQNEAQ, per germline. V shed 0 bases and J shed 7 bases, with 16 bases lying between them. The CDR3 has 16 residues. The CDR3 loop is CASSLANSRAGQPQHF. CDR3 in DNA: TGTGCCAGCAGCTTAGCCAATTCCAGGGCGGGACAGCCCCAGCATTTT.

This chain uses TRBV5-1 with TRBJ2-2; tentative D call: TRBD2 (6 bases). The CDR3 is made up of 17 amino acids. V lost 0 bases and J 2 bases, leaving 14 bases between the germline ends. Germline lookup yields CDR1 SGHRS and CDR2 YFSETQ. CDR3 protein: CASSLVPGLTNTGELFF. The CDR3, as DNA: TGCGCCAGCAGCTTGGTTCCGGGACTTACAAACACCGGGGAGCTGTTTTTT.

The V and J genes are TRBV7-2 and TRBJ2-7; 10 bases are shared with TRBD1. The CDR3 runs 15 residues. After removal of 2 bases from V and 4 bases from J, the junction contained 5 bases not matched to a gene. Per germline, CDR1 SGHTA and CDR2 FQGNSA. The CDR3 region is CASSLIGTGVYEQYF. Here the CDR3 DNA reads TGTGCCAGCAGCTTAATCGGGACAGGGGTGTACGAGCAGTACTTC.

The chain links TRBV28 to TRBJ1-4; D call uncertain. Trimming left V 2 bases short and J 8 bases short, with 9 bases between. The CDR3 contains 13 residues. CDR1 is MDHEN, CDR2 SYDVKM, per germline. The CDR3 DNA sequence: TGTGCCAGCAGTTTAAGCGGCGGAGAAAAACTGTTTTTT. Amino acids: CASSLSGGEKLFF.

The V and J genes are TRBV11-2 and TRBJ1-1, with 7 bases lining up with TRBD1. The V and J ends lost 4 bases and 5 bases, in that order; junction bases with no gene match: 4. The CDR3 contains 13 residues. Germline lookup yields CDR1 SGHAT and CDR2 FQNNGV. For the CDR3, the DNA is TGTGCCAGCAGCTCGACAGGGCGTACTGAAGCTTTCTTT. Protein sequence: CASSSTGRTEAFF.

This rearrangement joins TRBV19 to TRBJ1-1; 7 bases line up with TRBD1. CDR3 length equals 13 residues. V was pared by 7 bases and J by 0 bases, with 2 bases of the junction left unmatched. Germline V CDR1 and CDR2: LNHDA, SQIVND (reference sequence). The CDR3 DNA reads TGTGCCAGTACGACAGGGATGAACACTGAAGCTTTCTTT. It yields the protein CASTTGMNTEAFF. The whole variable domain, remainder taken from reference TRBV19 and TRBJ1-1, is DGGITQSPKYLFRKEGQNVTLSCEQNLNHDAMYWYRQDPGQGLRLIYYSQIVNDFQKGDIAEGYSVSREKKESFPLTVTSAQKNPTAFYLCASTTGMNTEAFFGQGTRLTVV.

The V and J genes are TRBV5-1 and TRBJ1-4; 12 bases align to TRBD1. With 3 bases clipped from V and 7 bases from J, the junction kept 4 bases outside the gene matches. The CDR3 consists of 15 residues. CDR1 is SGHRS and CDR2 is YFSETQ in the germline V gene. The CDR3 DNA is TGCGCCAGCAGCTCCGGGACAGGGGGCGGTGAAAAACTGTTTTTT. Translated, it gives CASSSGTGGGEKLFF.

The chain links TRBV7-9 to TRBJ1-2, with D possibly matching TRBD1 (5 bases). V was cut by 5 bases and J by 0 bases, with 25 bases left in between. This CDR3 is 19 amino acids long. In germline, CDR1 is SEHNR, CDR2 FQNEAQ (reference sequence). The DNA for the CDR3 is TGTGCCAGCAGCCGCCCCCCAGGAGGGGCCAGAATCCCTAACTATGGCTACACCTTC. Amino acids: CASSRPPGGARIPNYGYTF.

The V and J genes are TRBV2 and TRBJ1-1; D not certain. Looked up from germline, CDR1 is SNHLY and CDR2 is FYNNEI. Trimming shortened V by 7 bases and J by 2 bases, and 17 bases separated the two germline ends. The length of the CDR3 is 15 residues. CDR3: CASTPSRQVNTEAFF. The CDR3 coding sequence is TGTGCCAGCACCCCAAGTAGGCAGGTAAACACTGAAGCTTTCTTT.

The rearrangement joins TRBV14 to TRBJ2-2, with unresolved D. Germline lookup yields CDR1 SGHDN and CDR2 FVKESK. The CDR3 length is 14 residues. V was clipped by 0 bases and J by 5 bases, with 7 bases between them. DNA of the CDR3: TGTGCCAGCAGCCAAGATTACAGAACCGGGGAGCTGTTTTTT. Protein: CASSQDYRTGELFF.

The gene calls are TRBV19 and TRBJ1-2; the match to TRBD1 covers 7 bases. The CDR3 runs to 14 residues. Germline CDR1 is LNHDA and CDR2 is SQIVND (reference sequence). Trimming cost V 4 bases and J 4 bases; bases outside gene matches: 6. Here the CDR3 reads CASSTGTEIYGYTF. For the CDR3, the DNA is TGTGCCAGTAGTACGGGGACAGAGATCTATGGCTACACCTTC. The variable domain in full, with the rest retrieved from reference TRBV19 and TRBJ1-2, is DGGITQSPKYLFRKEGQNVTLSCEQNLNHDAMYWYRQDPGQGLRLIYYSQIVNDFQKGDIAEGYSVSREKKESFPLTVTSAQKNPTAFYLCASSTGTEIYGYTFGSGTRLTVV.

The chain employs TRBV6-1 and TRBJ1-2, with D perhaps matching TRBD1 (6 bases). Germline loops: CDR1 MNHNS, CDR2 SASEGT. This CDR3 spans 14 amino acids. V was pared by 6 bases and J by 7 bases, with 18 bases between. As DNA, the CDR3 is TGTGCCAGCAGCTTCCAGGGGAATGGAGGTGGCTACACCTTC. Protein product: CASSFQGNGGGYTF.

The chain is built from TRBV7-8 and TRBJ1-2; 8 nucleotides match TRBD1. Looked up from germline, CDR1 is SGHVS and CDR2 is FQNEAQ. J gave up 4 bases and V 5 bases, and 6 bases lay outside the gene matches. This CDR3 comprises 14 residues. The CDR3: CASSPAGGGYGYTF. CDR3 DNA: TGTGCCAGCAGCCCAGCAGGGGGCGGCTATGGCTACACCTTC. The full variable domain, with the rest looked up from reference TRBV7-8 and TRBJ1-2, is GAGVSQSPRYKVAKRGQDVALRCDPISGHVSLFWYQQALGQGPEFLTYFQNEAQLDKSGLPSDRFFAERPEGSVSTLKIQRTQQEDSAVYLCASSPAGGGYGYTFGSGTRLTVV.

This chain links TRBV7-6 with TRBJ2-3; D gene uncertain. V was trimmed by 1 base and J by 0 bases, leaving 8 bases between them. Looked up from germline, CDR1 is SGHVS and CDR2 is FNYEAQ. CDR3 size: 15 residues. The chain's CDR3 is CASSLGTKSTDTQYF. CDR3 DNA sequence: TGTGCCAGCAGCTTAGGAACTAAAAGCACAGATACGCAGTATTTT.

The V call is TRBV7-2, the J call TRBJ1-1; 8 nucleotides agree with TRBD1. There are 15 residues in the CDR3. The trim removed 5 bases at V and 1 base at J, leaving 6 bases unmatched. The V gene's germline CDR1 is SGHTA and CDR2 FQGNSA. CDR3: CASSQQGVENTEAFF. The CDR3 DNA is TGTGCCAGCAGCCAACAGGGGGTCGAGAACACTGAAGCTTTCTTT. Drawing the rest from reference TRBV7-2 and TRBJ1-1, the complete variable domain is GAGVSQSPSNKVTEKGKDVELRCDPISGHTALYWYRQSLGQGLEFLIYFQGNSAPDKSGLPSDRFSAERTGGSVSTLTIQRTQQEDSAVYLCASSQQGVENTEAFFGQGTRLTVV.

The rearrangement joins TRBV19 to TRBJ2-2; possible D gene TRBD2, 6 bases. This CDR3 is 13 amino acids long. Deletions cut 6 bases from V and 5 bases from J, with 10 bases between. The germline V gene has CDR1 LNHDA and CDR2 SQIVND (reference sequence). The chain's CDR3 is CASRGGGTGELFF. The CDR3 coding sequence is TGTGCCAGTAGGGGAGGCGGAACCGGGGAGCTGTTTTTT.

The CDR3 DNA follows: TGTGCCAGCAGTGTCAGCAGGGACAGGGAGTACTTC. Its protein product is CASSVSRDREYF. The chain links TRBV2 to TRBJ2-5, with 9 nucleotides matching TRBD1. The V and J ends lost 4 bases and 12 bases, in that order; junction bases with no gene match: 6. Germline CDR1 SNHLY, CDR2 FYNNEI. This CDR3 is built from 12 residues.

CDR3 amino acids: CASSFPGQGPYEQYF. DNA for the CDR3: TGCGCCAGCAGCTTCCCGGGACAGGGGCCCTACGAGCAGTACTTC. The V gene is TRBV5-1, the J gene TRBJ2-5; TRBD1 matches 10 bases. The DNA end lines up better with TRBJ2-7; the J call may be wrong. The CDR3 spans 15 residues. Germline CDR1 SGHRS, CDR2 YFSETQ.

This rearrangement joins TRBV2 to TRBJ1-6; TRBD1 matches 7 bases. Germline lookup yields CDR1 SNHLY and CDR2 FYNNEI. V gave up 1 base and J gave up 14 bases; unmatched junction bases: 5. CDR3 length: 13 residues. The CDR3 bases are TGTGCCAGCAGTGAAGACACAGGGGCGACCCTCCACTTT. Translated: CASSEDTGATLHF.

The CDR3 coding sequence is TGTGCCAGCAGCCGCGGGGCCCAGAGCGGCACTGAAGCTTTCTTT. Encoded protein: CASSRGAQSGTEAFF. The chain has TRBV11-3 and TRBJ1-1, with D possibly matching TRBD1 (5 bases). Trimming shortened V by 5 bases and J by 4 bases, and 17 bases separated the two germline ends. Germline CDR1 SGHNT, CDR2 YENEEA. The CDR3 runs to 15 residues.

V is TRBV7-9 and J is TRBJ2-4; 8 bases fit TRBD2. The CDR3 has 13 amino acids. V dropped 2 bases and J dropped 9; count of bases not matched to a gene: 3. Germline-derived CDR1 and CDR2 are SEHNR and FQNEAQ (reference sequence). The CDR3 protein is CASSLIREGIQYF. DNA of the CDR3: TGTGCCAGCAGCTTAATCCGGGAGGGCATTCAGTACTTC.

This CDR3 is CASSREDRGPTEAFF. CDR3 sequence (DNA): TGTGCCAGCAGCAGGGAAGACAGGGGCCCCACTGAAGCTTTCTTT. The chain couples TRBV21-1 to TRBJ1-1; the D call of TRBD1 is as the table states it, not checked on the DNA. TRBV21-1 is marked as a pseudogene. There are 15 residues in the CDR3.

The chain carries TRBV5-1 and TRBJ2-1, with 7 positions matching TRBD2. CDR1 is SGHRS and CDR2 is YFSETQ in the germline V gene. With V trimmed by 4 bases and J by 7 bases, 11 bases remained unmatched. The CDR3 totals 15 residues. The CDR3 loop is CASSPPGGGRNEQFF. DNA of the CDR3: TGCGCCAGCAGCCCTCCTGGGGGGGGGAGGAATGAGCAGTTCTTC.

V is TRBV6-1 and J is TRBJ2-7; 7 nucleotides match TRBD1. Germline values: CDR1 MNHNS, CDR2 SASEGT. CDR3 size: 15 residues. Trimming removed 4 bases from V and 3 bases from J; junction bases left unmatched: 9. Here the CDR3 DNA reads TGTGCCAGCAGTGGGACCGGGACAGCAGTCTACGAGCAGTACTTC. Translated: CASSGTGTAVYEQYF.

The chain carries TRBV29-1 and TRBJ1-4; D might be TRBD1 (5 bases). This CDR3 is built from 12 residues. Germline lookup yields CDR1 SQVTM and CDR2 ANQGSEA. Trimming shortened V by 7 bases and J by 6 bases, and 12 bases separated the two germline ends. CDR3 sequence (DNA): TGCAGCGCTTCGGGGGGAGATGAAAAACTGTTTTTT. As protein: CSASGGDEKLFF.

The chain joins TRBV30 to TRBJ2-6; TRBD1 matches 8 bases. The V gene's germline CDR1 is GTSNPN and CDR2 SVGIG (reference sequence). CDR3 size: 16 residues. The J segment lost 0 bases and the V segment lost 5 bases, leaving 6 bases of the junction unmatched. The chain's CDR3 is CAWGTGGSSGANVLTF. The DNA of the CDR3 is TGTGCCTGGGGGACAGGTGGATCCTCTGGGGCCAACGTCCTGACTTTC.

The CDR3 DNA reads TGTGCCAGCAGCCCTGCGCCGGGACAGGGTGACGAGCAGTACTTC. Amino acids: CASSPAPGQGDEQYF. The chain combines TRBV5-4 with TRBJ2-7, with 9 bases fitting TRBD1. Germline V gene data show CDR1 as SGHNT and CDR2 as YYREEE (reference sequence). J gave up 5 bases and V 4 bases, and 10 bases lay outside the gene matches. This CDR3 region has 15 residues.